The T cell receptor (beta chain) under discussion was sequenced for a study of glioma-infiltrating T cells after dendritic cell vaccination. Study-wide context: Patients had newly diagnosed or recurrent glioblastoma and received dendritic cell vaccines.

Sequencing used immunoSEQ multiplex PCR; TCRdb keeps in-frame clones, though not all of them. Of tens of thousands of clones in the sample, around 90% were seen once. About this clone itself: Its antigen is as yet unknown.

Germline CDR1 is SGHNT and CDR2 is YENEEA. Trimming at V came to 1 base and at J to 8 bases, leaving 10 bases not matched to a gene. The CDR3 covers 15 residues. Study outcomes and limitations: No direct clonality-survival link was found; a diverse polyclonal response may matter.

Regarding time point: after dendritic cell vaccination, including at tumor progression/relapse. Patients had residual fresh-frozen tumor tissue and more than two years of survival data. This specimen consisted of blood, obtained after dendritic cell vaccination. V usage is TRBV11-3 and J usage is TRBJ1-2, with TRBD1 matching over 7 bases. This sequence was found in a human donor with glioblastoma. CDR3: CASSLGGTGADGYTF. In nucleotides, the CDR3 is TGTGCCAGCAGCTTAGGAGGTACAGGGGCCGACGGCTACACCTTC.